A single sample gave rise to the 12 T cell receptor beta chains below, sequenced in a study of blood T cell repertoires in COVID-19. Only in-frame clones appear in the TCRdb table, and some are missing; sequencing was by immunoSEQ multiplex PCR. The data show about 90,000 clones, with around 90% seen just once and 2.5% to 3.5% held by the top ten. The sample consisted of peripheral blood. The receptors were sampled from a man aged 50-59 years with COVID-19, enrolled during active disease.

The CDR3 protein is CAGGTGRTGELFF. The CDR3 DNA is TGTGCCGGGGGGACAGGGAGGACCGGGGAGCTGTTTTTT. V and J are TRBV7-9 and TRBJ2-2; 9 nucleotides match TRBD1. Germline CDR1 and CDR2: SEHNR and FQNEAQ (reference sequence). This CDR3 contains 13 residues. Trimming took 11 bases from V and 5 from J; bases not matched to a gene: 6.

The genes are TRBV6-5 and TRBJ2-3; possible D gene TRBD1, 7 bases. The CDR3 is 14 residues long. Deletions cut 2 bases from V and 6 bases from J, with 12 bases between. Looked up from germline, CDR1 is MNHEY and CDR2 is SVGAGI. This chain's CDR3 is CASSYGPGGDTQYF. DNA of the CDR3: TGTGCCAGCAGTTACGGGCCAGGGGGGGATACGCAGTATTTT.

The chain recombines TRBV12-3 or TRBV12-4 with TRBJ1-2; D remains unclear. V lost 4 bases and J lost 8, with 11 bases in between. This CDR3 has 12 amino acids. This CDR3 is CASSYEDGGYTF. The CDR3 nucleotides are TGTGCCAGCAGTTATGAAGACGGGGGCTACACCTTC.

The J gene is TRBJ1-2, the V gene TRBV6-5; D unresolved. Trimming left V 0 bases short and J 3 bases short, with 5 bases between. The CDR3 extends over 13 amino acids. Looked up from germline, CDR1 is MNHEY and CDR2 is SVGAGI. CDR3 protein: CASSYSRDYGYTF. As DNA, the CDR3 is TGTGCCAGCAGTTACTCGAGGGACTATGGCTACACCTTC.

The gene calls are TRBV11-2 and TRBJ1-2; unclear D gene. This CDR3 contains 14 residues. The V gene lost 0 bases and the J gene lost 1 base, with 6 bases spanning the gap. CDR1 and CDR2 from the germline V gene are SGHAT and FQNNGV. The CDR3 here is CASSLDQVNYGYTF. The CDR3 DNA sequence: TGTGCCAGCAGCTTAGATCAGGTTAACTATGGCTACACCTTC.

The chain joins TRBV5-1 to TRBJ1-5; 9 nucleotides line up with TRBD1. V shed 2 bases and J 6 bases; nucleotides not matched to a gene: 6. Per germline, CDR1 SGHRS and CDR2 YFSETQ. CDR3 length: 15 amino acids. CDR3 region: CASSLQGAEGQPQHF. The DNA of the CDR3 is TGCGCCAGCAGCTTACAGGGGGCTGAGGGTCAGCCCCAGCATTTT.

The chain's CDR3 is CASSQDPAGAQYF. The CDR3 nucleotides are TGTGCCAGCAGCCAAGATCCAGCGGGGGCGCAGTATTTT. This chain connects TRBV3-1 (or the pseudogene TRBV3-2) to TRBJ2-3; 8 nucleotides agree with TRBD2. Trimming took 0 bases from V and 10 from J; bases not matched to a gene: 3. Germline CDR1 and CDR2: LGHDT and YNNKEL (reference sequence). The CDR3 sequence is 13 residues long.

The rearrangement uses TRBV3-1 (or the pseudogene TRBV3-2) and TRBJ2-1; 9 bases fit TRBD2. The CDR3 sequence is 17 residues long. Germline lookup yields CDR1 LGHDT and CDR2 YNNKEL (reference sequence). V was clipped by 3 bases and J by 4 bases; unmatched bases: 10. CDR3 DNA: TGTGCCAGCAGCCATCCCCTAGGTAGCGGGGGTTACAATGAGCAGTTCTTC. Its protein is CASSHPLGSGGYNEQFF.

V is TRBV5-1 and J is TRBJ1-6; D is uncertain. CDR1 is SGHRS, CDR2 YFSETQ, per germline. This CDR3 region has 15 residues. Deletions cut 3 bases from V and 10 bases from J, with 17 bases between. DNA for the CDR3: TGCGCCAGCAGCTCCGATACCGGTACTTTGTCACCCCTCCACTTT. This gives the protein CASSSDTGTLSPLHF.

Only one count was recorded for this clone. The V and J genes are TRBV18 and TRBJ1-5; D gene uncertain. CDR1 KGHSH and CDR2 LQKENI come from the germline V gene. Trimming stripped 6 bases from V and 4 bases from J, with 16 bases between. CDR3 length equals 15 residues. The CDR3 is CASSPDILRNQPQHF. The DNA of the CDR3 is TGTGCCAGCTCCCCCGACATTTTAAGAAATCAGCCCCAGCATTTT.

In DNA, the CDR3 is TGTGCCAGCAGCCTACAGGGTAGTGGTGAAAAACTGTTTTTT. The encoded protein is CASSLQGSGEKLFF. V gene TRBV7-9 combines with J gene TRBJ1-4; tentative D call: TRBD1 (6 bases). V lost 5 bases, J lost 7 bases, and 14 bases lay in between. The CDR3 is 14 residues long. Germline V gives CDR1 SEHNR, CDR2 FQNEAQ (reference sequence).

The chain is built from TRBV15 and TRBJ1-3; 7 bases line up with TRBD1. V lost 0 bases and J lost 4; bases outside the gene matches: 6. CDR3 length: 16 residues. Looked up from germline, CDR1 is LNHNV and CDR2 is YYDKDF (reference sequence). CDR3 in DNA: TGTGCCACCAGCAGAGACCGAGGGACAGTAGGAAACACCATATATTTT. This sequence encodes CATSRDRGTVGNTIYF.